This T cell receptor (beta chain) was recovered during a study of blood T cells in healthy people across ages. In the case of this clonotype: The antigen is not known.

Trimming took 5 bases from V and 7 from J, leaving 21 bases between them. Per germline, CDR1 LGHNT and CDR2 FRNRAP. CDR3 length equals 15 residues. Through a sample-barcoded 5' primer and a J-beta primer mix, a second PCR was run for 7 to 11 cycles. Each CDR3 protein is one row after TCRdb ran MiXCR on the 5' RACE reads. Of 500,000 to 650,000 distinct CDR3 sequences listed, roughly a quarter are singletons. Study-level findings and limits: Older individuals had lower TCR beta diversity per million T cells (the decline was roughly linear).

Another study also made use of these data, one on T cells of mothers and their children. That work adds: Primer M1S, used in the second PCR, introduced sample barcodes and 2-4 random nucleotides.

The rearrangement joins TRBV12-5 to TRBJ2-7; tentatively, D is TRBD2 (6 bases). The specimen sequenced was blood. The clonotype originates from a boy aged 2 to 9 in good health. The DNA of the CDR3 is TGTGCTAGTGGTCTCCGACTAGAGCCGTGGGGTGAGCAGTACTTC. Encoded protein: CASGLRLEPWGEQYF.